The sequence of this T cell receptor beta chain was determined in a study of CD8 T cells in ankylosing spondylitis. Study-level findings and limits: Matched ankylosing spondylitis synovial fluid reportedly showed significant enrichment of disease-linked clones. Characteristic of ankylosing spondylitis blood, it appeared, was a TCR beta motif comprising eight highly homologous variants.

With respect to this clonotype: The antigen is undetermined.

V gave up 0 bases and J gave up 12 bases, with 16 bases separating them. Per germline, CDR1 SGDLS and CDR2 YYNGEE. The CDR3 contains 14 residues. TCRdb called the 5' RACE reads again in MiXCR, with one record for every CDR3 protein. The data hold over 450,000 distinct CDR3 sequences, with 10% to 15% observed a single time. The rearrangement joins TRBV9 to TRBJ2-1; D is perhaps TRBD2 (6 bases). This clonotype was sampled from a male donor with ankylosing spondylitis. Sample: blood, either unsorted or a sorted T cell fraction (not recorded which). In DNA, the CDR3 is TGTGCCAGCAGCGTAGCAATTATGACTAGGGGGCAGTTCTTC. It yields the protein CASSVAIMTRGQFF.